Detailed here is one TCR beta chain. Its specific antigen is unknown. Nothing much larger sits one base from this clone, and base qualities are not available. This sample was included in a study of sequential checkpoint blockade in melanoma (dated by TCRdb to about 2019). In terms of the full investigation: Patients were assigned by 1:1 randomization to either first-line nivolumab followed by ipilimumab (arm A) or ipilimumab followed by nivolumab (arm B). Both trial sequences were followed by maintenance nivolumab.

TCRbeta CDR3 regions were immunosequenced from genomic DNA with the immunoSEQ Assay. Before high-throughput sequencing, the genomic DNA was amplified using bias-controlled multiplex PCR. In the source study's methods: To quantify the absolute abundance of each unique TCRbeta CDR3 region, the sequences were collapsed and filtered. Clonality, defined as 1 minus Pielou's evenness, was calculated using productive rearrangements only. A previously published method was used to identify clones with significantly greater frequencies in on-treatment samples than in baseline samples. The table comes from immuneACCESS by way of TCRdb, which keeps in-frame sequences with V and J called. Part of the clones is missing from these tables; in studies checked, under half for an unresolved V gene and the rest for unknown reasons. V and J calls and clone size are those listed in that table; D and trimming were worked out from the DNA. For this sample there are 14,000 or so clones; roughly 82% appear just once. Of the sample, approximately 30% is held by the ten largest clones.

General findings and caveats noted by the study authors: The model for predicting response that combines TCR metrics with mutation burden needs to be validated in larger, independent patient cohorts.

V trim: 3 bases; J trim: 2 bases; unmatched bases: 4. Sequences MNHEY (CDR1) and SMNVEV (CDR2) are obtained from the germline V gene (reference sequence). Including cysteine and phenylalanine, the CDR3 has 15 amino acids. The retained sequence is limited to the CDR3, 45 bases, with the frame set at the first base. The sample's treatment or condition label is to be understood as: randomized to nivolumab then ipilimumab (arm A) or the reverse (arm B). None of the patients in the trial had previously been given DNA-damaging chemotherapy. Thawed PBMCs were sorted on a FACS Aria II flow cytometer to isolate live CD3+CD8+ cells negative for CD19 and CD56. Samples were obtained from patients with melanoma enrolled in CheckMate 064, a randomized, open-label phase II trial of sequential checkpoint blockade. Leukapheresis was used to collect peripheral blood mononuclear cells, which were then purified with Ficoll-Paque and frozen in human serum with roughly 10% DMSO. Purity of sorted blood CD3+CD8+ cells was verified at >95% immediately after sorting, followed by DNA extraction.

Recombination linked TRBV27 to TRBJ2-3; the junction holds 8 bases that match TRBD1. This receptor was obtained from a human donor with melanoma. The sample consisted of CD8+ T cells sorted from blood (inferred from file names), taken from a patient given nivolumab and ipilimumab in sequence. The CDR3 sequence is CASSFPGQATDTQYF. The nucleotide sequence is given as TGTGCCAGCAGTTTTCCGGGACAGGCCACAGATACGCAGTATTTT.